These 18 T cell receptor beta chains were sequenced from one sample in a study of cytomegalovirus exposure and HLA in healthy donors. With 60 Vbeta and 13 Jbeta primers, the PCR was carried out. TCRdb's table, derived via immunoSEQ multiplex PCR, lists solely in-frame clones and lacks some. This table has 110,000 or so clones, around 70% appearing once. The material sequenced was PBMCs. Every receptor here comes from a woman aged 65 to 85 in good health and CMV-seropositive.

CDR3 coding DNA: TGTGCCAGCTCACCCCGACTAGCGGGGCCCTACGAGCAGTACTTC. Translation: CASSPRLAGPYEQYF. The gene calls are TRBV18 and TRBJ2-7; 11 nucleotides agree with TRBD2. The CDR3 has 15 residues. The V and J ends lost 3 bases and 2 bases, in that order; junction bases with no gene match: 3. Per the germline V gene, CDR1 is KGHSH and CDR2 is LQKENI.

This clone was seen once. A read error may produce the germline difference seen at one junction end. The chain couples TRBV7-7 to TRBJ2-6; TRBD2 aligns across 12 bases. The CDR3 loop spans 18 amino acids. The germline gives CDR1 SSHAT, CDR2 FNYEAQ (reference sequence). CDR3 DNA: TGTGCTAGCAGCGAGATGCTAGCGGGGGGGCCTGGGGCCAACGTCCTGACTTTC. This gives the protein CASSEMLAGGPGANVLTF.

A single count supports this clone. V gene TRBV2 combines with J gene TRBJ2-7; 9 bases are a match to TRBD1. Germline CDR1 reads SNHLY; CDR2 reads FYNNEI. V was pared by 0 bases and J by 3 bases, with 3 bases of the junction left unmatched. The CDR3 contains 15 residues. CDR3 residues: CASSEAGTGLYEQYF. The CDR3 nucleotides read TGTGCCAGCAGTGAAGCGGGGACAGGGCTCTACGAGCAGTACTTC.

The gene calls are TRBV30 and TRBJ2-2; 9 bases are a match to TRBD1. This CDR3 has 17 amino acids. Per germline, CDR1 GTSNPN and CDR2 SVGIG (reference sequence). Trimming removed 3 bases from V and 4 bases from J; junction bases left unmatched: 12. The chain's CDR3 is CAWSITDRGVGTGELFF. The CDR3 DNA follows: TGTGCCTGGAGCATCACGGACAGGGGTGTAGGCACCGGGGAGCTGTTTTTT.

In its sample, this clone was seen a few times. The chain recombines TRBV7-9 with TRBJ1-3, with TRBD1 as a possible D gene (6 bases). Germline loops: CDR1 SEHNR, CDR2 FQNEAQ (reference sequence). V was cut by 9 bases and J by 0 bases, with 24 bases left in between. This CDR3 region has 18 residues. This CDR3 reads CASAHLRIQGHSGNTIYF. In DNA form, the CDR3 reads TGTGCCAGTGCGCATCTGCGCATACAGGGCCACTCTGGAAACACCATATATTTT. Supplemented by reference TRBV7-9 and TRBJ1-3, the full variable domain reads DTGVSQNPRHKITKRGQNVTFRCDPISEHNRLYWYRQTLGQGPEFLTYFQNEAQLEKSRLLSDRFSAERPKGSFSTLEIQRTEQGDSAMYLCASAHLRIQGHSGNTIYFGEGSWLTVV.

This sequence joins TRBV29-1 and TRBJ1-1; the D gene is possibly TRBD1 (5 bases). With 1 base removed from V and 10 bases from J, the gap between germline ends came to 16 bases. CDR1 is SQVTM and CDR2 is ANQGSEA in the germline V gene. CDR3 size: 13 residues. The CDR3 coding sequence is TGCAGCGTTGAAGGCACGACCTTGGGGGGAGCTTTCTTT. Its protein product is CSVEGTTLGGAFF.

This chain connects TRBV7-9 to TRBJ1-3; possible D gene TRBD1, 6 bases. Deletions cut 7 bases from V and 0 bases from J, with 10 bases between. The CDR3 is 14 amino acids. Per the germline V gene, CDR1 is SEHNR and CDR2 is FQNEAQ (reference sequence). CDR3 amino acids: CASNEQGSGNTIYF. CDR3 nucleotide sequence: TGTGCCAGCAACGAACAGGGCTCTGGAAACACCATATATTTT.

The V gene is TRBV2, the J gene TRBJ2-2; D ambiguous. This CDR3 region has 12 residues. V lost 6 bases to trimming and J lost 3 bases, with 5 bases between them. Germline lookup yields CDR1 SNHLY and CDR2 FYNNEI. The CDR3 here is CASRPDTGELFF. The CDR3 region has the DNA TGTGCCAGCAGGCCGGACACCGGGGAGCTGTTTTTT.

DNA for the CDR3: TGTGCCAGCCAACCGCAGAGCCTGACAGGCTCTGGAAACACCATATATTTT. Its translation is CASQPQSLTGSGNTIYF. The V call is TRBV25-1, the J call TRBJ1-3; tentative D call: TRBD1 (6 bases). V lost 8 bases, J lost 0 bases, and 20 bases lay in between. Germline CDR1 MGHDK, CDR2 SYGVNS. The CDR3 spans 17 residues.

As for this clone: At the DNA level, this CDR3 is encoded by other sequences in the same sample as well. The CDR3 spells CASSLQETQYF. The CDR3 coding sequence is TGTGCCAGCAGCTTGCAGGAGACCCAGTACTTC. The chain recombines TRBV7-2 with TRBJ2-5; unclear D gene. V was pared by 3 bases and J by 5 bases, with 4 bases between. Germline V lookup: CDR1 SGHTA, CDR2 FQGNSA. The CDR3 is 11 residues long.

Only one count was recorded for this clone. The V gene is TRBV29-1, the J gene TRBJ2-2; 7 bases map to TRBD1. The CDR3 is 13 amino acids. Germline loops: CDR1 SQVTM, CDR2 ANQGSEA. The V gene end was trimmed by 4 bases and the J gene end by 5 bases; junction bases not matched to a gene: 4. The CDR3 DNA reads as TGCAGCGTTGCCAAACAGGGGACCGGGGAGCTGTTTTTT. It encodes CSVAKQGTGELFF.

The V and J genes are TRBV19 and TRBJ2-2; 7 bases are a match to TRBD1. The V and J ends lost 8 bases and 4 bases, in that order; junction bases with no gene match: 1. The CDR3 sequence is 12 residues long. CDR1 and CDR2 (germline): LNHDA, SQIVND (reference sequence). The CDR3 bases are TGTGCCAGTGGACAGGTCACCGGGGAGCTGTTTTTT. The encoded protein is CASGQVTGELFF.

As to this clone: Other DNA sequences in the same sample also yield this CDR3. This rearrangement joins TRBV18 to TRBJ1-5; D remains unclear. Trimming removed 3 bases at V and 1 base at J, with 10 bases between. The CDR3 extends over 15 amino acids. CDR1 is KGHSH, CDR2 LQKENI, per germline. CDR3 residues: CASSPLAGSNQPQHF. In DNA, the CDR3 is TGTGCCAGCTCACCGCTGGCGGGGAGCAATCAGCCCCAGCATTTT.

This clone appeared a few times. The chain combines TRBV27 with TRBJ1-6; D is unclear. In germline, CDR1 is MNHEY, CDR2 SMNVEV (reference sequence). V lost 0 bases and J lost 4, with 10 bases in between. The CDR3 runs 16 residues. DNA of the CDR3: TGTGCCAGCAGTTTATCCCTCGGAGGGTATAATTCACCCCTCCACTTT. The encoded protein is CASSLSLGGYNSPLHF.

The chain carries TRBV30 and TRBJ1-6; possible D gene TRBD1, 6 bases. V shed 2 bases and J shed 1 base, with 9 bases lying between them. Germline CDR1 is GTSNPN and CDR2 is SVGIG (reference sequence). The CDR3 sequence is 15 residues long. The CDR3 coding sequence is TGTGCCTGGAGTCCTACAGGGTCCTATAATTCACCCCTCCACTTT. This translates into CAWSPTGSYNSPLHF.

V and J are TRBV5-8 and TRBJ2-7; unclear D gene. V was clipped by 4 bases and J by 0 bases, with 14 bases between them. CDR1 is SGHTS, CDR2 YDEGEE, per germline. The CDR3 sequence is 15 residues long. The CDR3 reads CASSLGRGSSYEQYF. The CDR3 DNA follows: TGTGCCAGCAGCCTCGGCCGAGGTAGCTCCTACGAGCAGTACTTC.

CDR3 coding DNA: TGTGCCAGCAGCTCGATGGACAGGGGTCGCGGTGAAAAACTGTTTTTT. This gives the protein CASSSMDRGRGEKLFF. This chain joins TRBV7-9 and TRBJ1-4, with 9 nucleotides matching TRBD1. The CDR3 covers 16 residues. The V segment lost 4 bases and the J segment 7 bases; nucleotides outside the gene matches: 10. From germline, CDR1 is SEHNR and CDR2 FQNEAQ (reference sequence). Together with reference TRBV7-9 and TRBJ1-4, the CDR3 gives the full variable domain: DTGVSQNPRHKITKRGQNVTFRCDPISEHNRLYWYRQTLGQGPEFLTYFQNEAQLEKSRLLSDRFSAERPKGSFSTLEIQRTEQGDSAMYLCASSSMDRGRGEKLFFGSGTQLSVL.

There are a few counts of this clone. The CDR3 bases are TGTGCCAGCAGCACGGACACCAACTCCTACGAGCAGTACTTC. Its protein is CASSTDTNSYEQYF. The chain joins TRBV5-4 to TRBJ2-7, with a weak D call TRBD1 (5 bases). V was pared by 4 bases and J by 0 bases, with 11 bases between. This CDR3 is built from 14 residues. Looked up from germline, CDR1 is SGHNT and CDR2 is YYREEE (reference sequence).